A single sample gave rise to the 2 T cell receptor beta chains below, sequenced in a study of CD8 T cells in Susac syndrome. With random hexamers, about 0.45 to 1 ug RNA was reverse transcribed. TCRdb independently ran MiXCR on the immunoSEQ multiplex PCR reads; one entry per CDR3 protein. The sample has about 170,000 distinct CDR3 sequences; 85% to 95% are singletons. Sequencing was done on a sample of CD4+ T cells from PBMCs. The source of these receptors is a human donor with multiple sclerosis.

This clonotype appeared a few times. This chain uses TRBV12-3 or TRBV12-4 with TRBJ2-1; the D is unclear. Trimming left V 9 bases short and J 0 bases short, with 9 bases between. CDR3 size: 13 residues. The CDR3 protein is CASSWGSYNEQFF. The CDR3 DNA sequence: TGTGCCAGTTCGTGGGGCTCCTACAATGAGCAGTTCTTC.

This chain connects TRBV12-3 or TRBV12-4 to TRBJ1-1; 7 bases are shared with TRBD1. J gave up 0 bases and V 5 bases, and 6 bases lay outside the gene matches. The CDR3 runs 15 residues. The CDR3 DNA reads TGTGCCAGCAGTCGCAGAAGGGGGCTGAACACTGAAGCTTTCTTT. Its translation is CASSRRRGLNTEAFF.